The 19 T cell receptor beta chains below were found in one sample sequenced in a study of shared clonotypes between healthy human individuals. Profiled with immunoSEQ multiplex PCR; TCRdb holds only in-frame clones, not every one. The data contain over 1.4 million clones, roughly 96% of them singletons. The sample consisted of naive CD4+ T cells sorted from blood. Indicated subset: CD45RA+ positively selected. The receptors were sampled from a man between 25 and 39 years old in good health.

CDR3 amino acids: CTSSQDVRLAGVGQYF. CDR3 sequence (DNA): TGCACCAGCAGCCAAGATGTAAGGCTAGCGGGAGTAGGGCAGTACTTC. V and J are TRBV1 and TRBJ2-7; no check of the table's D call, TRBD2, against the DNA was made. TRBV1 is a recognized pseudogene. CDR3 length: 16 amino acids.

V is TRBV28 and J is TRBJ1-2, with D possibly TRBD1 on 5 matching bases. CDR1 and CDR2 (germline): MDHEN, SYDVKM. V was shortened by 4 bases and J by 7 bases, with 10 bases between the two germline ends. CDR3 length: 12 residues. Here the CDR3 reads CASSSGTVGYTF. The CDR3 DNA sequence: TGTGCCAGCAGTTCCGGGACTGTTGGCTACACCTTC.

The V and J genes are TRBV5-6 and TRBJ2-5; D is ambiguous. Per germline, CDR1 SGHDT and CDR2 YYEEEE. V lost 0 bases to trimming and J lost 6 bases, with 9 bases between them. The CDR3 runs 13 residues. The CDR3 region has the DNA TGTGCCAGCAGCTTGGTAGGTGGGAAGACCCAGTACTTC. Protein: CASSLVGGKTQYF. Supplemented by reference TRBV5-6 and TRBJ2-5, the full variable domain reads DAGVTQSPTHLIKTRGQQVTLRCSPKSGHDTVSWYQQALGQGPQFIFQYYEEEERQRGNFPDRFSGHQFPNYSSELNVNALLLGDSALYLCASSLVGGKTQYFGPGTRLLVL.

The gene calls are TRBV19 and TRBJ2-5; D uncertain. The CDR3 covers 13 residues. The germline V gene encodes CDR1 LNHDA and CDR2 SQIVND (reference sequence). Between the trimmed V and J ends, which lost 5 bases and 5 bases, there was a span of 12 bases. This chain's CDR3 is CASSARGRETQYF. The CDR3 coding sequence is TGTGCCAGTAGTGCAAGAGGTCGGGAGACCCAGTACTTC. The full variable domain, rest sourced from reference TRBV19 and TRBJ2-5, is DGGITQSPKYLFRKEGQNVTLSCEQNLNHDAMYWYRQDPGQGLRLIYYSQIVNDFQKGDIAEGYSVSREKKESFPLTVTSAQKNPTAFYLCASSARGRETQYFGPGTRLLVL.

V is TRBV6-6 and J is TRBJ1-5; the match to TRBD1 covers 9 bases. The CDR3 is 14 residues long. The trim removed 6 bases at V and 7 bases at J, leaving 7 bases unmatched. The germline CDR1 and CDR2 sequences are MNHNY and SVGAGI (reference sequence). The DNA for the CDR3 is TGTGCCAGCAGAGAAGGGACAGGGCGGCAGCCCCAGCATTTT. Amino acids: CASREGTGRQPQHF.

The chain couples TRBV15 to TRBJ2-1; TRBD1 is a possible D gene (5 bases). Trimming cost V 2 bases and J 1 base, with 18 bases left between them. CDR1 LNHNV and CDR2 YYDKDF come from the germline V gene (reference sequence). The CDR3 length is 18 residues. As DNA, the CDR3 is TGTGCCACCAGCAGACCCATAGGGGTTCTGCGTTCCTACAATGAGCAGTTCTTC. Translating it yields CATSRPIGVLRSYNEQFF.

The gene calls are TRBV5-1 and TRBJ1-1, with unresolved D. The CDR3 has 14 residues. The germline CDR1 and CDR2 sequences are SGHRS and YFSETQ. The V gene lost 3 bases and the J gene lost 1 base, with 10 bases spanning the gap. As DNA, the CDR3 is TGCGCCAGCAGCTATCAGCCAACGAACACTGAAGCTTTCTTT. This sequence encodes CASSYQPTNTEAFF. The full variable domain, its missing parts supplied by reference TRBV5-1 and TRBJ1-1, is KAGVTQTPRYLIKTRGQQVTLSCSPISGHRSVSWYQQTPGQGLQFLFEYFSETQRNKGNFPGRFSGRQFSNSRSEMNVSTLELGDSALYLCASSYQPTNTEAFFGQGTRLTVV.

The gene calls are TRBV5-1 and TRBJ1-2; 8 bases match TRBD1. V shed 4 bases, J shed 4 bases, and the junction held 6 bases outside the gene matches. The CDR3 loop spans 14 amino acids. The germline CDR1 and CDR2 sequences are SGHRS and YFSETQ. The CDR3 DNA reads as TGCGCCAGCAGCCCGGGACAGGACCCCTATGGCTACACCTTC. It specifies CASSPGQDPYGYTF.

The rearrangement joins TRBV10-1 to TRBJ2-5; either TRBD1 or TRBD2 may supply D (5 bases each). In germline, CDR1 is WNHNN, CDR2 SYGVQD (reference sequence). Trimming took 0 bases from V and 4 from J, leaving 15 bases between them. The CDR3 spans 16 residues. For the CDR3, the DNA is TGCGCCAGCAGTGAGTCGAGGGGTGGGACGGGAGAGACCCAGTACTTC. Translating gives CASSESRGGTGETQYF.

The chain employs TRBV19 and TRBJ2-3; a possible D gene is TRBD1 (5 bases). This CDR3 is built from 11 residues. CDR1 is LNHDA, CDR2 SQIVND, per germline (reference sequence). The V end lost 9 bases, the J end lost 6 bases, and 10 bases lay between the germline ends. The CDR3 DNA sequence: TGTGCCAGCACTAAGGGGGATACGCAGTATTTT. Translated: CASTKGDTQYF.

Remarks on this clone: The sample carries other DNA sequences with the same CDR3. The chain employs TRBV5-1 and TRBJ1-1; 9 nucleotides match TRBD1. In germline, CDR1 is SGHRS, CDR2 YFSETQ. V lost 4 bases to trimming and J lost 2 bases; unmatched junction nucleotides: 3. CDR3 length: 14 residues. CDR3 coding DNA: TGCGCCAGCAGCACGGGACAGGGTAACACTGAAGCTTTCTTT. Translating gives CASSTGQGNTEAFF.

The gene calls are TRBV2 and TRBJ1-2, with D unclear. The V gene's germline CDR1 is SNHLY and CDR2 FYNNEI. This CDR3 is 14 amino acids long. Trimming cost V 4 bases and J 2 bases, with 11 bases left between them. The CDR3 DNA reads TGTGCCAGCAGTGCGGACTTAGGAAACTATGGCTACACCTTC. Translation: CASSADLGNYGYTF.

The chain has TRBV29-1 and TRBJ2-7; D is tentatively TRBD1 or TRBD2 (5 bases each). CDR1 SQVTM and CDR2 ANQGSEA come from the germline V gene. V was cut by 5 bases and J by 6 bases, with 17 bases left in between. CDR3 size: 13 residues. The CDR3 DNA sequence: TGCAGCGTTCCTACAGGAGGTGCGTCCGAGCAGTACTTC. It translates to CSVPTGGASEQYF.

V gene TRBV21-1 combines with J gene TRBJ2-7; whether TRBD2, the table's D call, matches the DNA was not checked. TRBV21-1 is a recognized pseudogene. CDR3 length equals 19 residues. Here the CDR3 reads CASSHRDIGETSGTYEQYF. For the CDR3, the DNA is TGTGCCAGCAGCCACCGGGACATAGGAGAGACTAGCGGTACCTACGAGCAGTACTTC.

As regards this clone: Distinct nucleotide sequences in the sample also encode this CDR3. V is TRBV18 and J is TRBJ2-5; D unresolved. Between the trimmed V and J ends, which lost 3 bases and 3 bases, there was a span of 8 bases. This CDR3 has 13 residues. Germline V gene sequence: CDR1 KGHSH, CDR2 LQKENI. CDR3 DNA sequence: TGTGCCAGCTCACCTAGCCTGGAAGAGACCCAGTACTTC. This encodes CASSPSLEETQYF.

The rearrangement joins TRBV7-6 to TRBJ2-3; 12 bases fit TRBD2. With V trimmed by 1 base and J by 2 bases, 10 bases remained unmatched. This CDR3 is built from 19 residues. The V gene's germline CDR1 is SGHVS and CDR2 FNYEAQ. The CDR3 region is CASSLVLGLAGGITDTQYF. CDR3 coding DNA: TGTGCCAGCAGCTTAGTGCTGGGTCTAGCGGGAGGGATCACAGATACGCAGTATTTT.

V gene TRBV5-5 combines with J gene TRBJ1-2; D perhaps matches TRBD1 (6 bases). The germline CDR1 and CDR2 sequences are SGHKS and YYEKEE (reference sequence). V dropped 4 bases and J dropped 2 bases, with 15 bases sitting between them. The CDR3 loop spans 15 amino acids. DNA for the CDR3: TGTGCCAGCAGCGTACAGGGTTCGATGAACTATGGCTACACCTTC. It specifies CASSVQGSMNYGYTF.

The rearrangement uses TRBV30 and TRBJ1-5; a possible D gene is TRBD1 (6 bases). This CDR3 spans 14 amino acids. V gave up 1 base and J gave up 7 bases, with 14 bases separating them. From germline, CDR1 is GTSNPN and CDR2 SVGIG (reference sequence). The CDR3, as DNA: TGTGCCTGGAGTGGCGGGGGCTGGGAACAGCCCCAGCATTTT. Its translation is CAWSGGGWEQPQHF. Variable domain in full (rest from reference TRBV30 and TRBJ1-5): SQTIHQWPATLVQPVGSPLSLECTVEGTSNPNLYWYRQAAGRGLQLLFYSVGIGQISSEVPQNLSASRPQDRQFILSSKKLLLSDSGFYLCAWSGGGWEQPQHFGDGTRLSIL.

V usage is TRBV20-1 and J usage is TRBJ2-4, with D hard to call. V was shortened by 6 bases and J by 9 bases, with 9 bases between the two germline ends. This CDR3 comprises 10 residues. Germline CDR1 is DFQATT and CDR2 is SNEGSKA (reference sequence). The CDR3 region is CSAPSGIQYF. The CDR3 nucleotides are TGCAGTGCCCCATCAGGCATTCAGTACTTC.